This TCR beta chain appears in the sequencing data of a study of blood T cell repertoires in COVID-19. The assay was immunoSEQ multiplex PCR, and TCRdb's table has in-frame clones only and misses some. The sample includes fewer than 500,000 clones, roughly 90% seen only once; the top ten take around 4.4%. Trimming took 7 bases from V and 10 from J, leaving 20 bases between them. This CDR3 is built from 13 residues. Looked up from germline, CDR1 is SGHTS and CDR2 is YDEGEE. This receptor was identified in a woman in her 30s with acute or convalescent COVID-19. The sequencing input was peripheral blood. This chain links TRBV5-8 with TRBJ1-1; D gene unclear. The CDR3: CASLSAASGGAFF. CDR3 DNA: TGTGCCAGCCTATCGGCGGCCTCGGGAGGAGCTTTCTTT. Full variable domain (outside the CDR3, taken from reference TRBV5-8 and TRBJ1-1): EAGVTQSPTHLIKTRGQQATLRCSPISGHTSVYWYQQALGLGLQFLLWYDEGEERNRGNFPPRFSGRQFPNYSSELNVNALELEDSALYLCASLSAASGGAFFGQGTRLTVV.